The 4 T cell receptor beta chains presented below share a single source sample, sequenced in a study of breast tumors, draining lymph nodes, adjacent tissues. TCRdb re-called the multiplex PCR reads through MiXCR, storing one row per CDR3 protein. The sample shows roughly 120,000 distinct CDR3 sequences, just under 20% of them seen only once. Breast cancer patients provided tissue from their axillary draining lymph nodes. Sequencing used axillary lymph node tissue. Every receptor here comes from a female donor with breast cancer. Some clones in this sample may be carry-over from other donors' samples.

This clonotype was picked up a small number of times. The chain couples TRBV18 to TRBJ2-2, with a possible D match to TRBD2 (6 bases). The V end lost 5 bases, the J end lost 6 bases, and 13 bases lay between the germline ends. The CDR3 is 14 amino acids. In germline, CDR1 is KGHSH, CDR2 LQKENI. This CDR3 is CASSGSGESGELFF. In nucleotides, the CDR3 is TGTGCCAGCTCAGGCTCGGGGGAATCCGGGGAGCTGTTTTTT.

This clonotype was detected many times. The chain couples TRBV6-1 to TRBJ2-1; D might be TRBD2 (6 bases). Germline V gives CDR1 MNHNS, CDR2 SASEGT. Trimming stripped 2 bases from V and 9 bases from J, with 11 bases between. This CDR3 is built from 13 residues. CDR3 in DNA: TGTGCCAGCAGTGAATGGAGGGCAGTTGAGCAGTTCTTC. It yields the protein CASSEWRAVEQFF.

A note on this clonotype: A much more abundant neighbour one base away suggests this may be a read error. The J gene is TRBJ2-3, the V gene TRBV19; D ambiguous. The CDR3 extends over 13 amino acids. From germline, CDR1 is LNHDA and CDR2 SQIVND (reference sequence). CDR3 amino acids: CASSRRFTDRQYF. DNA for the CDR3: TGTGCCAGTAGTAGAAGATTCACAGATAGGCAGTATTTT.

In its sample, this clonotype was seen many times. The chain is built from TRBV7-9 and TRBJ2-2; 10 bases fit TRBD2. The ends lost 1 base at V and 6 bases at J; junction bases unmatched: 5. The germline CDR1 and CDR2 sequences are SEHNR and FQNEAQ (reference sequence). The CDR3 is 16 residues long. The CDR3 DNA reads as TGTGCCAGCAGCTTAGTTCGGAGCGGGAGGGCCGGGGAGCTGTTTTTT. Its protein product is CASSLVRSGRAGELFF.